The text below deals with one T cell receptor beta chain. Its target is not known. Prior to sequencing, the ViraFEST assay stimulated PBMC with viral peptide pools, which expanded the antigen-specific CD4+ T cells. On roughly day 9 of culture, CD4+ T cells were separated out. Participants received two doses of either the BNT162b2 or mRNA-1273 vaccine. The entry originates in a study of vaccination effects on CD4 cells after COVID-19. TCRdb's table, derived via immunoSEQ multiplex PCR, lists solely in-frame clones and lacks some. The sample consists of tens of thousands of clones, 55% to 70% of them appearing once. Study-wide points: Healthy vaccinees' vaccine-induced clones included only 1 of 255 cross-reacting with common cold coronaviruses. In the late period after vaccination, infection- and vaccine-induced clones contracted markedly.

CDR1 and CDR2 from the germline V gene are SEHNR and FQNEAQ (reference sequence). V was trimmed by 0 bases and J by 0 bases, leaving 6 bases between them. The CDR3 consists of 14 residues. This clonotype was obtained from a human donor who received a COVID-19 vaccine. The gene calls are TRBV7-9 and TRBJ2-7; D remains ambiguous. Sequencing used CD4+ T cells from PBMCs cultured with SARS-CoV-2 spike peptides, obtained after COVID-19 vaccination. For the CDR3, the DNA is TGTGCCAGCAGCTTAGCCCCGAGCTCCTACGAGCAGTACTTC. Translated, it gives CASSLAPSSYEQYF.